Presented here are 29 T cell receptor beta chains from one specimen sequenced in a study of OX40 agonist ivuxolimab in advanced cancers. The repertoire was sequenced with immunoSEQ multiplex PCR; TCRdb's copy has only in-frame clones and lacks some. The data show about 26,000 clones, around 90% seen once. Specimen: CD4+ or CD8+ T cells sorted from blood, collected in a trial of the OX40 agonist ivuxolimab. The origin of the receptors is an adult with an advanced solid tumor such as melanoma, head and neck, liver or kidney cancer.

This chain connects TRBV28 to TRBJ2-5; TRBD2 might be the D (6 bases). This CDR3 comprises 15 residues. V lost 6 bases, J lost 5 bases, and 19 bases lay in between. CDR1 is MDHEN and CDR2 is SYDVKM in the germline V gene. The chain's CDR3 is CASSHPMGGWETQYF. In DNA, the CDR3 is TGTGCCAGCAGCCACCCTATGGGGGGTTGGGAGACCCAGTACTTC.

J is TRBJ1-1 and V is TRBV5-1; D gene unclear. V was pared by 4 bases and J by 6 bases, with 10 bases between. CDR1 and CDR2 (germline): SGHRS, YFSETQ. The CDR3 covers 12 residues. The CDR3 DNA follows: TGCGCCAGCAGCGGTAGCGGGTCTGAAGCTTTCTTT. It specifies CASSGSGSEAFF. Full variable domain (remainder filled in from reference TRBV5-1 and TRBJ1-1): KAGVTQTPRYLIKTRGQQVTLSCSPISGHRSVSWYQQTPGQGLQFLFEYFSETQRNKGNFPGRFSGRQFSNSRSEMNVSTLELGDSALYLCASSGSGSEAFFGQGTRLTVV.

The V gene is TRBV9, the J gene TRBJ2-3, with D perhaps matching TRBD1 (5 bases). The CDR3 extends over 15 amino acids. Germline V CDR1 and CDR2: SGDLS, YYNGEE. V was trimmed by 0 bases and J by 0 bases, leaving 8 bases between them. The CDR3 is CASSVGQTSTDTQYF. The CDR3 bases are TGTGCCAGCAGCGTAGGACAGACTAGCACAGATACGCAGTATTTT.

The genes are TRBV5-1 and TRBJ1-1; D ambiguous. This CDR3 contains 13 residues. Looked up from germline, CDR1 is SGHRS and CDR2 is YFSETQ. Trimming removed 4 bases at V and 0 bases at J, with 7 bases between. CDR3 in amino acids: CASSGSMNTEAFF. As DNA, the CDR3 is TGCGCCAGCAGCGGATCCATGAACACTGAAGCTTTCTTT.

The rearrangement joins TRBV19 to TRBJ2-7, with D unclear. The CDR3 loop spans 14 amino acids. Germline-derived CDR1 and CDR2 are LNHDA and SQIVND (reference sequence). Trimming cost V 3 bases and J 3 bases, with 12 bases left between them. DNA of the CDR3: TGTGCCAGTAGTATTGGCGACGGATACTACGAGCAGTACTTC. It translates to CASSIGDGYYEQYF.

The V gene is TRBV28, the J gene TRBJ2-3; 15 bases align to TRBD2. V lost 3 bases, J lost 4 bases, and 11 bases stayed unmatched. Germline CDR1 is MDHEN and CDR2 is SYDVKM. The CDR3 spans 19 residues. CDR3 loop: CASSFDPIGLAGGADTQYF. Written as DNA, the CDR3 is TGTGCCAGCAGTTTTGACCCGATAGGACTAGCGGGAGGGGCAGATACGCAGTATTTT. Variable domain in full (rest from reference TRBV28 and TRBJ2-3): DVKVTQSSRYLVKRTGEKVFLECVQDMDHENMFWYRQDPGLGLRLIYFSYDVKMKEKGDIPEGYSVSREKKERFSLILESASTNQTSMYLCASSFDPIGLAGGADTQYFGPGTRLTVL.

The gene calls are TRBV4-1 and TRBJ2-1; 14 nucleotides line up with TRBD2. Per germline, CDR1 MGHRA and CDR2 YSYEKL. With V trimmed by 5 bases and J by 9 bases, 6 bases remained unmatched. This CDR3 is built from 15 residues. CDR3 region: CASSGGLAGGSEQFF. The CDR3 DNA reads TGCGCCAGCAGCGGCGGACTAGCGGGAGGAAGTGAGCAGTTCTTC.

V gene TRBV2 combines with J gene TRBJ2-5, with TRBD1 as a possible D gene (6 bases). Deletions cut 7 bases from V and 2 bases from J, with 8 bases between. The CDR3 is 12 amino acids. Germline CDR1 is SNHLY and CDR2 is FYNNEI. CDR3 loop: CASMDRQETQYF. The CDR3 DNA sequence: TGTGCCAGCATGGACAGACAAGAGACCCAGTACTTC.

V and J are TRBV6-5 and TRBJ2-7, with D perhaps TRBD2 (5 bases). Germline V CDR1 and CDR2: MNHEY, SVGAGI. V was pared by 2 bases and J by 2 bases, with 13 bases between. CDR3 size: 15 residues. The CDR3 region is CASSYIDGGPYEQYF. The DNA for the CDR3 is TGTGCCAGCAGTTACATAGACGGAGGCCCCTACGAGCAGTACTTC.

The chain is built from TRBV27 and TRBJ2-7; the match to TRBD1 covers 7 bases. V was pared by 4 bases and J by 2 bases, with 5 bases of the junction left unmatched. Germline CDR1 reads MNHEY; CDR2 reads SMNVEV (reference sequence). CDR3 length: 14 amino acids. DNA for the CDR3: TGTGCCAGCAGTTCCGGGACAGAAACCTACGAGCAGTACTTC. Translation gives CASSSGTETYEQYF.

The chain links TRBV5-6 to TRBJ2-3; possible D gene TRBD1, 6 bases. This CDR3 has 18 amino acids. Looked up from germline, CDR1 is SGHDT and CDR2 is YYEEEE. V was shortened by 3 bases and J by 3 bases, with 23 bases between the two germline ends. Written as DNA, the CDR3 is TGTGCCAGCAGCTCTCTCCACGGACAGACCATACTGACAGATACGCAGTATTTT. Amino acids: CASSSLHGQTILTDTQYF.

In its sample, this clone was seen once. V is TRBV2 and J is TRBJ1-5, with a tentative D call TRBD1 (6 bases). The CDR3 sequence is 14 residues long. CDR1 is SNHLY and CDR2 is FYNNEI in the germline V gene. Trimming shortened V by 3 bases and J by 5 bases, and 11 bases separated the two germline ends. The CDR3 loop reads CASSDTAGDQPQHF. The CDR3 nucleotides are TGTGCCAGCAGTGATACGGCAGGGGATCAGCCCCAGCATTTT.

The chain is built from TRBV15 and TRBJ1-4, with D maybe TRBD1 (6 bases). This CDR3 contains 14 residues. CDR1 is LNHNV and CDR2 is YYDKDF in the germline V gene (reference sequence). With 5 bases removed from V and 0 bases from J, the gap between germline ends came to 7 bases. Written as DNA, the CDR3 is TGTGCCACCAGCGGGGGCTCAACTAATGAAAAACTGTTTTTT. It specifies CATSGGSTNEKLFF. The entire variable domain, with the rest obtained from reference TRBV15 and TRBJ1-4, is as follows: DAMVIQNPRYQVTQFGKPVTLSCSQTLNHNVMYWYQQKSSQAPKLLFHYYDKDFNNEADTPDNFQSRRPNTSFCFLDIRSPGLGDTAMYLCATSGGSTNEKLFFGSGTQLSVL.

The chain recombines TRBV27 with TRBJ1-1, with D uncertain. V was trimmed by 2 bases and J by 1 base, leaving 11 bases between them. Germline lookup yields CDR1 MNHEY and CDR2 SMNVEV (reference sequence). CDR3 length: 15 residues. The chain's CDR3 is CASSLNPGWNTEAFF. DNA for the CDR3: TGTGCCAGCAGTTTAAATCCGGGGTGGAACACTGAAGCTTTCTTT.

The rearrangement joins TRBV7-9 to TRBJ2-3; unclear D gene. The germline V and J ends were trimmed by 5 bases and 1 base, with 16 bases remaining between them. This CDR3 region has 16 residues. CDR1 is SEHNR, CDR2 FQNEAQ, per germline (reference sequence). The chain's CDR3 is CASSLGRPRRTDTQYF. CDR3 coding DNA: TGTGCCAGCAGCCTTGGGCGACCCAGGCGCACAGATACGCAGTATTTT.

The chain links TRBV30 to TRBJ1-6; D perhaps matches TRBD1 (6 bases). CDR1 and CDR2 from the germline V gene are GTSNPN and SVGIG (reference sequence). The CDR3 runs 14 residues. Trimming took off 2 bases at V and 5 bases at J, with 10 bases between the two ends. CDR3 sequence (DNA): TGTGCCTGGAGTCGAGGGGGTGATAATTCACCCCTCCACTTT. This sequence encodes CAWSRGGDNSPLHF.

V and J are TRBV7-9 and TRBJ1-5, with 9 positions matching TRBD1. V was pared by 8 bases and J by 5 bases, with 1 base of the junction left unmatched. The germline V gene has CDR1 SEHNR and CDR2 FQNEAQ (reference sequence). The CDR3 covers 12 residues. CDR3 sequence: CASRTGDQPQHF. In DNA form, the CDR3 reads TGTGCCAGCCGGACAGGGGATCAGCCCCAGCATTTT.

This chain links TRBV18 with TRBJ2-6; a possible D gene is TRBD2 (6 bases). Trimming left V 6 bases short and J 8 bases short, with 20 bases between. The CDR3 contains 16 residues. Germline loops: CDR1 KGHSH, CDR2 LQKENI. The chain's CDR3 is CASSPTGGFESNVLTF. In DNA form, the CDR3 reads TGTGCCAGCTCGCCGACCGGGGGTTTTGAGTCCAACGTCCTGACTTTC.

With regard to this clone: In the same sample, other DNA sequences code for this CDR3. The gene calls are TRBV7-2 and TRBJ2-3; 10 nucleotides match TRBD2. The V gene end was trimmed by 6 bases and the J gene end by 5 bases; junction bases not matched to a gene: 8. CDR1 and CDR2 (germline): SGHTA, FQGNSA. The CDR3 spans 15 residues. CDR3 coding DNA: TGTGCCAGCAGTAGGACTAGCGGAGGTCGAGATACGCAGTATTTT. This gives the protein CASSRTSGGRDTQYF.

By share of the sample, this clone is medium-sized. The chain has TRBV7-6 and TRBJ2-5, with 10 positions matching TRBD2. Germline V gives CDR1 SGHVS, CDR2 FNYEAQ. This CDR3 comprises 17 residues. Losses at the gene ends were 3 bases for V and 5 bases for J; bases not matched to a gene: 12. This CDR3 reads CASSLASGSRGGETQYF. CDR3 coding DNA: TGTGCCAGCAGCTTGGCTAGCGGGAGTAGGGGCGGGGAGACCCAGTACTTC.

This clone is termed medium-sized. The V and J genes are TRBV30 and TRBJ1-2; possible D gene TRBD1, 6 bases. The V and J ends lost 5 bases and 4 bases respectively, with 20 bases between them. This CDR3 has 15 amino acids. Germline V gives CDR1 GTSNPN, CDR2 SVGIG (reference sequence). CDR3 nucleotides: TGTGCCTGGTCCCGGGACACAGCCTCTAGCTATGGCTACACCTTC. Its translation: CAWSRDTASSYGYTF.

The chain uses TRBV30 and TRBJ1-1; no clear D. This CDR3 has 12 amino acids. Trimming took 4 bases from V and 11 from J, leaving 17 bases between them. Germline V gene sequence: CDR1 GTSNPN, CDR2 SVGIG (reference sequence). CDR3 DNA: TGTGCCTGGAAATCGGCAGTTAGGGTGGCTTTCTTT. This gives the protein CAWKSAVRVAFF.

The V gene is TRBV23-1, the J gene TRBJ2-7, with D hard to call. TRBV23-1 is an ORF, and what it does is uncertain. This CDR3 region has 15 residues. V shed 7 bases and J shed 2 bases, with 18 bases lying between them. DNA of the CDR3: TGCGCCAGCACCCCAACCGCCAAGGAGACCTACGAGCAGTACTTC. This encodes CASTPTAKETYEQYF.

The V gene is TRBV9, the J gene TRBJ2-5; the D gene is possibly TRBD1 (5 bases). Trimming took off 3 bases at V and 5 bases at J, with 14 bases between the two ends. Germline-derived CDR1 and CDR2 are SGDLS and YYNGEE. The length of the CDR3 is 14 residues. The chain's CDR3 is CASSATDNWETQYF. The CDR3 region has the DNA TGTGCCAGCAGCGCGACAGACAATTGGGAGACCCAGTACTTC. Full variable domain (missing parts from reference TRBV9 and TRBJ2-5): DSGVTQTPKHLITATGQRVTLRCSPRSGDLSVYWYQQSLDQGLQFLIQYYNGEERAKGNILERFSAQQFPDLHSELNLSSLELGDSALYFCASSATDNWETQYFGPGTRLLVL.

J is TRBJ1-4 and V is TRBV21-1. TRBV21-1 is described as a pseudogene. The CDR3 covers 14 residues. CDR3 DNA: TGTGCCAGCAGCAAGAGAGGGGTTTATGAAAAACTGTTTTTT. Its translation is CASSKRGVYEKLFF.

The chain couples TRBV5-1 to TRBJ1-4, with D possibly matching TRBD1 (6 bases). The CDR3 length is 14 residues. Trimming removed 3 bases at V and 6 bases at J, with 12 bases between. The germline V gene encodes CDR1 SGHRS and CDR2 YFSETQ. CDR3: CASSSGGGDEKLFF. The CDR3 DNA sequence: TGCGCCAGCAGCTCCGGAGGGGGGGATGAAAAACTGTTTTTT.

The chain couples TRBV5-4 to TRBJ2-7, with TRBD2 identical over 14 bases. V shed 4 bases and J 4 bases; nucleotides not matched to a gene: 4. The CDR3 spans 15 residues. Per the germline V gene, CDR1 is SGHNT and CDR2 is YYREEE (reference sequence). The CDR3, as DNA: TGTGCCAGCAGCGGGGGGACTAGCGGGAGATACGAGCAGTACTTC. This gives the protein CASSGGTSGRYEQYF.

The chain employs TRBV2 and TRBJ2-3; no firm D call. From germline, CDR1 is SNHLY and CDR2 FYNNEI. The CDR3 totals 14 residues. V gave up 8 bases and J gave up 3 bases, with 15 bases separating them. CDR3 residues: CASPPGEVTDTQYF. In DNA form, the CDR3 reads TGTGCCAGCCCCCCCGGAGAGGTGACAGATACGCAGTATTTT.

The chain is built from TRBV27 and TRBJ1-5, with D unclear. CDR1 is MNHEY and CDR2 is SMNVEV in the germline V gene (reference sequence). V shed 7 bases and J shed 7 bases, with 20 bases lying between them. The CDR3 has 15 residues. CDR3 nucleotides: TGTGCCAGCAATCCACTCGGAGAGGGTGAACAGCCCCAGCATTTT. Amino acid sequence: CASNPLGEGEQPQHF.